These T cell receptor beta chains were read from a single sample in a study of identical twins. Using its own MiXCR run on the 5' RACE reads, TCRdb lists one record per CDR3 protein. There are a few hundred thousand distinct CDR3 sequences in the sample; approximately 12% occur only once, and about 4.1% lies in the top ten. The sample was also linked to a second study, of yellow fever vaccine responses in identical twins.

Material for sequencing was memory (CD45RO+) T cells sorted from blood. The source of these receptors is a woman aged 18-29 years in good health. Both conserved end residues are part of each CDR3. The D gene is left open where the match is weak. Size is omitted from some rows. Given values are once, few, many or a class for expanded clones.

cdr3_aa cdr3_nt clone_size d_call j_call v_call
CASSLGGVIGELFF TGTGCCAGCAGCTTAGGAGGGGTGATCGGGGAGCTGTTTTTT many NA TRBJ2-2 TRBV7-2
CSARAQTGESSPLHF TGCAGTGCTAGAGCCCAGACAGGGGAGTCTTCACCCCTCCACTTT NA TRBD1 TRBJ1-6 TRBV20-1
CASSRLATGSDTQYF TGCGCCAGCAGCCGATTAGCTACAGGGTCAGATACGCAGTATTTT NA NA TRBJ2-3 TRBV5-1
CASSARTNTGELFF TGTGCCAGCAGCGCACGGACGAACACCGGGGAGCTGTTTTTT few NA TRBJ2-2 TRBV9
CASSLTGTRLTGELFF TGCGCCAGCAGCTTGACAGGGACGAGGTTAACCGGGGAGCTGTTTTTT many NA TRBJ2-2 TRBV5-1
CASSPLWVAYEQYF TGTGCCAGCAGCCCTTTGTGGGTTGCCTACGAGCAGTACTTC NA NA TRBJ2-7 TRBV14
CASSSTGKNTGELFF TGTGCCAGCAGTTCCACAGGGAAGAACACCGGGGAGCTGTTTTTT few NA TRBJ2-2 TRBV28
CSVSLGQNEQFF TGCAGCGTATCACTTGGACAGAATGAGCAGTTCTTC NA NA TRBJ2-1 TRBV29-1
CASSLAGGASFEQYF TGTGCCAGCAGCTTAGCAGGTGGCGCATCTTTCGAGCAGTACTTC few NA TRBJ2-7 TRBV7-9
CASSPGGRGRAFF TGTGCCAGCAGCCCAGGGGGCCGGGGAAGAGCTTTCTTT many TRBD1 TRBJ1-1 TRBV12-3/TRBV12-4
CASRPGLPATDTQYF TGTGCCAGCAGGCCGGGACTGCCAGCCACAGATACGCAGTATTTT NA NA TRBJ2-3 TRBV12-3/TRBV12-4
CASSLVLAVYNEQFF TGCGCCAGCAGCTTGGTCCTAGCGGTTTACAATGAGCAGTTCTTC many TRBD2 TRBJ2-1 TRBV5-1
CSVFYWDRGTYEQYF TGCAGCGTTTTCTACTGGGACAGGGGGACCTACGAGCAGTACTTC many TRBD1 TRBJ2-7 TRBV29-1
CATSDSRTGRNTEAFF TGTGCCACCAGTGATTCCCGGACAGGGAGGAACACTGAAGCTTTCTTT few TRBD1 TRBJ1-1 TRBV24-1
CASSPFGAVNSPLHF TGCGCCAGCAGCCCATTTGGGGCCGTAAATTCACCCCTCCACTTT NA NA TRBJ1-6 TRBV5-1
CASSQDPAGTGELFF TGCGCCAGCAGCCAAGACCCGGCGGGGACCGGGGAGCTGTTTTTT few NA TRBJ2-2 TRBV4-1
CASNGVKNIQYF TGTGCCAGCAATGGGGTCAAAAACATTCAGTACTTC NA NA TRBJ2-4 TRBV28
CASSPTLTRDTDTQYF TGCGCCAGCAGCCCCACCCTCACTAGAGACACAGATACGCAGTATTTT few NA TRBJ2-3 TRBV4-1
CASRLPFSPWTEETLNTEAFF TGTGCCAGCAGGCTACCTTTTTCACCCTGGACAGAAGAAACTCTGAACACTGAAGCTTTCTTT many NA TRBJ1-1 TRBV6-6
CASSPSYPEGEQYF TGTGCCAGCAGCCCTAGTTATCCCGAGGGGGAGCAGTACTTC NA NA TRBJ2-7 TRBV4-2
CASSQHPGQSSGANVLTF TGTGCCAGCAGCCAACACCCAGGACAGTCCTCTGGGGCCAACGTCCTGACTTTC many NA TRBJ2-6 TRBV3-1
CASRVRQEGYEQYF TGTGCCAGCAGGGTGAGGCAGGAGGGATACGAGCAGTACTTC NA NA TRBJ2-7 TRBV5-8
CASSFGGRQAYNEQFF TGTGCCAGCAGTTTCGGCGGCAGGCAAGCCTACAATGAGCAGTTCTTC many NA TRBJ2-1 TRBV27
CASSLGQGQSNQPQHF TGTGCCAGCAGCTTAGGGCAGGGGCAGAGCAATCAGCCCCAGCATTTT few NA TRBJ1-5 TRBV7-9
CAISGGEGGTEAFF TGTGCCATCAGTGGGGGGGAGGGAGGCACTGAAGCTTTCTTT many NA TRBJ1-1 TRBV10-3
CASSVGHANTGELFF TGTGCCAGCAGCGTAGGACATGCGAACACCGGGGAGCTGTTTTTT NA NA TRBJ2-2 TRBV11-3
CASSSSGTGLTSSTDTQYF TGTGCCAGCAGTTCATCCGGGACAGGGCTGACTTCTAGCACAGATACGCAGTATTTT NA TRBD1 TRBJ2-3 TRBV28
CASSQRLAGQTSGANVLTF TGTGCCAGCAGCCAGAGACTAGCGGGACAGACCTCTGGGGCCAACGTCCTGACTTTC NA TRBD2 TRBJ2-6 TRBV6-1
CSAEPGTAGSPLHF TGCAGTGCTGAACCAGGGACGGCCGGTTCACCCCTCCACTTT few NA TRBJ1-6 TRBV20-1
CASTSGRTRGGELFF TGTGCCAGCACCAGCGGGAGGACCCGCGGCGGGGAGCTGTTTTTT NA TRBD2 TRBJ2-2 TRBV12-3/TRBV12-4
CASSQESGRAYEQFF TGCGCCAGCAGCCAAGAATCCGGGAGGGCCTATGAGCAGTTCTTC few TRBD2 TRBJ2-1 TRBV4-3
CASSSPRRPDKGGIGTQYF TGTGCCAGCAGCTCTCCCCGACGACCTGACAAGGGGGGGATAGGGACCCAGTACTTC few NA TRBJ2-5 TRBV11-1
CASSQDAKGGDTQYF TGTGCCAGCAGCCAAGATGCTAAAGGAGGAGATACGCAGTATTTT many NA TRBJ2-3 TRBV4-2
CASSLVIWAGGPLGDTQYF TGTGCCAGCAGCTTAGTGATATGGGCGGGGGGGCCACTAGGAGATACGCAGTATTTT few TRBD2 TRBJ2-3 TRBV7-8
CAWSTGSSNQPQHF TGTGCCTGGAGTACAGGGTCGAGCAATCAGCCCCAGCATTTT NA NA TRBJ1-5 TRBV30
CSARAPGGGNQPQHF TGCAGTGCTAGGGCACCGGGGGGAGGCAATCAGCCCCAGCATTTT few NA TRBJ1-5 TRBV20-1
CSALGQSNTEAFF TGCAGTGCTCTCGGACAGTCGAACACTGAAGCTTTCTTT NA NA TRBJ1-1 TRBV20-1
CASSFLLAGAQETQYF TGTGCCAGCAGCTTCTTACTAGCGGGGGCTCAAGAGACCCAGTACTTC few TRBD2 TRBJ2-5 TRBV7-6
CASSSGGSPYQETQYF TGTGCCAGCAGCTCGGGGGGGTCCCCGTACCAAGAGACCCAGTACTTC many TRBD2 TRBJ2-5 TRBV5-6
CASSPGTGPRGDIQYF TGTGCCAGCAGCCCCGGGACAGGGCCCCGGGGGGACATTCAGTACTTC NA TRBD1 TRBJ2-4 TRBV6-1
CSVDRGTGFNEQYF TGCAGCGTTGATCGGGGGACAGGTTTTAACGAGCAGTACTTC NA TRBD1 TRBJ2-7 TRBV29-1
CASTAGNTEAFF TGCGCCAGCACGGCCGGGAACACTGAAGCTTTCTTT few NA TRBJ1-1 TRBV5-1
CASSLGRVTELQYF TGTGCCAGCAGTTTAGGCCGGGTCACAGAATTGCAGTACTTC many NA TRBJ2-7 TRBV12-3/TRBV12-4
CAISNPGLAGGNEQYF TGTGCCATCAGTAATCCGGGACTAGCGGGAGGAAACGAGCAGTACTTC NA TRBD2 TRBJ2-7 TRBV10-3
CASRPGGGRGETQYF TGTGCCAGCAGGCCCGGGGGGGGCCGGGGAGAGACCCAGTACTTC NA TRBD2 TRBJ2-5 TRBV12-3/TRBV12-4
CASREQGGGDTQYF TGTGCCAGCAGAGAACAGGGGGGGGGAGATACGCAGTATTTT few NA TRBJ2-3 TRBV6-1
CASSSAGPLRGYTF TGTGCCAGCAGTTCCGCAGGGCCACTCCGGGGCTACACCTTC many NA TRBJ1-2 TRBV27
CASSSIGDEQFF TGTGCCAGCAGCTCAATAGGAGATGAGCAGTTCTTC many NA TRBJ2-1 TRBV7-9